The 13 T cell receptor beta chains given below trace back to one sample, sequenced in a study of T cell responses to AZD1222 COVID-19 vaccine. Clones were read by immunoSEQ multiplex PCR, and TCRdb kept only the in-frame ones, dropping some. The table records approximately 140,000 clones, 93% of them present only once. The source was peripheral blood, collected on day 0 of AZD1222 vaccination. The source of these receptors is an adult in good health.

The rearrangement joins TRBV12-5 to TRBJ2-3; D gene ambiguous. V lost 6 bases and J lost 0, with 13 bases in between. Per germline, CDR1 LGHNT and CDR2 FRNRAP. The CDR3 contains 15 residues. The CDR3 loop reads CASGLRQSSTDTQYF. The CDR3 DNA is TGTGCTAGTGGGTTGCGGCAGTCTAGCACAGATACGCAGTATTTT.

The chain combines TRBV6-5 with TRBJ2-7; 7 nucleotides line up with TRBD1. The germline V gene has CDR1 MNHEY and CDR2 SVGAGI. The V gene end was trimmed by 2 bases and the J gene end by 3 bases; junction bases not matched to a gene: 4. The CDR3 length is 14 residues. CDR3 sequence reads: CASSYTGVGYEQYF. The CDR3 DNA is TGTGCCAGCAGTTACACAGGGGTTGGCTACGAGCAGTACTTC.

V gene TRBV2 combines with J gene TRBJ2-2, with D unclear. The V and J ends lost 2 bases and 1 base respectively, with 11 bases between them. This CDR3 comprises 16 residues. CDR1 is SNHLY, CDR2 FYNNEI, per germline. CDR3 sequence: CASSEWSSLNTGELFF. For the CDR3, the DNA is TGTGCCAGCAGTGAATGGAGTAGCTTGAACACCGGGGAGCTGTTTTTT.

This chain joins TRBV30 and TRBJ1-3, with D possibly TRBD1 on 6 matching bases. CDR1 GTSNPN and CDR2 SVGIG come from the germline V gene (reference sequence). The V end was cut by 4 bases, the J end by 2 bases, with 9 bases between. This CDR3 spans 13 amino acids. The CDR3 nucleotides read TGTGCCTGGATAGAGGGGGCTGGAAACACCATATATTTT. Its translation is CAWIEGAGNTIYF.

The gene calls are TRBV5-6 and TRBJ2-5, with D perhaps assigned TRBD1 or TRBD2 (5 bases each). Germline CDR1 SGHDT, CDR2 YYEEEE. There are 16 residues in the CDR3. Between the trimmed V and J ends, which lost 4 bases and 1 base, there was a span of 17 bases. CDR3 in amino acids: CASSLEGRPLQETQYF. As DNA, the CDR3 is TGTGCCAGCAGCCTTGAGGGGCGGCCTCTCCAAGAGACCCAGTACTTC. The whole variable domain, filled in from reference TRBV5-6 and TRBJ2-5, reads DAGVTQSPTHLIKTRGQQVTLRCSPKSGHDTVSWYQQALGQGPQFIFQYYEEEERQRGNFPDRFSGHQFPNYSSELNVNALLLGDSALYLCASSLEGRPLQETQYFGPGTRLLVL.

This CDR3 reads CASSLVGGTETQYF. DNA for the CDR3: TGTGCCAGCAGCTTAGTTGGAGGGACGGAGACCCAGTACTTC. This chain joins TRBV7-9 and TRBJ2-5; the D gene is possibly TRBD2 (6 bases). The germline gives CDR1 SEHNR, CDR2 FQNEAQ (reference sequence). Trimming took off 1 base at V and 5 bases at J, with 11 bases between the two ends. The CDR3 consists of 14 residues.

The chain carries TRBV7-6 and TRBJ1-1, with unresolved D. Looked up from germline, CDR1 is SGHVS and CDR2 is FNYEAQ. This CDR3 comprises 15 residues. The ends were cut back, 5 bases at V and 3 bases at J, with 16 bases in the middle. The CDR3 region has the DNA TGTGCCAGCAGCCGCGGGGTCGGGAGGGACACTGAAGCTTTCTTT. Translation: CASSRGVGRDTEAFF.

CDR3 sequence reads: CASSSHSGSKGSPLHF. For the CDR3, the DNA is TGTGCCAGCAGTTCGCACTCCGGGTCCAAGGGTTCACCCCTCCACTTT. This chain joins TRBV27 and TRBJ1-6; D gene unclear. CDR3 length: 16 amino acids. Per the germline V gene, CDR1 is MNHEY and CDR2 is SMNVEV (reference sequence). V lost 4 bases to trimming and J lost 9 bases, with 19 bases between them.

The J gene is TRBJ2-4, the V gene TRBV5-4; D is perhaps TRBD1 or TRBD2 (6 bases each). The V gene's germline CDR1 is SGHNT and CDR2 YYREEE (reference sequence). This CDR3 contains 18 residues. V lost 0 bases and J lost 3, with 19 bases in between. The CDR3 nucleotides are TGTGCCAGCAGCTTGGCCAAGGTCCCACAGGGAGGCAAAAACATTCAGTACTTC. This translates into CASSLAKVPQGGKNIQYF.

The V gene is TRBV10-2, the J gene TRBJ2-3; D is unresolved. Trimming took off 6 bases at V and 5 bases at J, with 12 bases between the two ends. Germline assignment: CDR1 WSHSY and CDR2 SAAADI. The CDR3 covers 13 residues. Here the CDR3 DNA reads TGCGCCAGCAGCGCCGACCAGAAAGATACGCAGTATTTT. Amino acid sequence: CASSADQKDTQYF.

This sequence joins TRBV4-2 and TRBJ2-1; D gene unclear. Trimming cost V 5 bases and J 5 bases, with 13 bases left between them. Germline CDR1 reads LGHNA; CDR2 reads YNFKEQ. The CDR3 totals 14 residues. Written as DNA, the CDR3 is TGTGCCAGCAGCAACGAGGCTAGGAACAATGAGCAGTTCTTC. This sequence encodes CASSNEARNNEQFF.

CDR3 DNA: TGTGCTAGTGGTTTGGTACGTGGGACTGAAGCTTTCTTT. It translates to CASGLVRGTEAFF. V gene TRBV12-5 combines with J gene TRBJ1-1; D unclear. This CDR3 contains 13 residues. The germline V and J ends were trimmed by 0 bases and 5 bases, with 7 bases remaining between them. Germline V gene data show CDR1 as LGHNT and CDR2 as FRNRAP.

This clone was counted between two and nine times. The V call is TRBV28, the J call TRBJ2-7; D gene unclear. The CDR3 has 13 amino acids. Germline V gene data show CDR1 as MDHEN and CDR2 as SYDVKM. Trimming pared 7 bases from V and 2 bases from J, leaving 12 bases between. The CDR3 DNA sequence: TGTGCCAGCACCACGACCCGACCCTACGAGCAGTACTTC. This encodes CASTTTRPYEQYF.